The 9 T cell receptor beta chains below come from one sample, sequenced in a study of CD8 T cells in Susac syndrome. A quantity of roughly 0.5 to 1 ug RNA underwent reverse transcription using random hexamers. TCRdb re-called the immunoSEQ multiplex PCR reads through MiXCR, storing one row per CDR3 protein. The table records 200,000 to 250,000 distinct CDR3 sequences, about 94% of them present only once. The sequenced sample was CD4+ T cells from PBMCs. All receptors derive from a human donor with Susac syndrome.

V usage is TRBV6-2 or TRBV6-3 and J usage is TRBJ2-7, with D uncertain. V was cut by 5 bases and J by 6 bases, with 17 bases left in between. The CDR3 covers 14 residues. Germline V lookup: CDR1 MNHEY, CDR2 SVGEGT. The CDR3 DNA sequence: TGTGCCAGCAGTACAACTGCTGGTATTGGCGAGCAGTACTTC. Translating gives CASSTTAGIGEQYF.

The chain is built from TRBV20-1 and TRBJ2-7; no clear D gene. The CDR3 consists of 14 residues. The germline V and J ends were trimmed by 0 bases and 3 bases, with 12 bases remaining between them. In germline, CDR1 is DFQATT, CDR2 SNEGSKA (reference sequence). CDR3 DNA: TGCAGTGCTAGAGATACGACATACGGCTACGAGCAGTACTTC. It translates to CSARDTTYGYEQYF.

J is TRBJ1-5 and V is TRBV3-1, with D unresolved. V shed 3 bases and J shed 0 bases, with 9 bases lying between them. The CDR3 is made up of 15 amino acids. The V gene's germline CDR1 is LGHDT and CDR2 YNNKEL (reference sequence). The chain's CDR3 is CASSQGPNSNQPQHF. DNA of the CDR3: TGTGCCAGCAGCCAGGGTCCGAATAGCAATCAGCCCCAGCATTTT. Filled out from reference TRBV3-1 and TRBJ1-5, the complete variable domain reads DTAVSQTPKYLVTQMGNDKSIKCEQNLGHDTMYWYKQDSKKFLKIMFSYNNKELIINETVPNRFSPKSPDKAHLNLHINSLELGDSAVYFCASSQGPNSNQPQHFGDGTRLSIL.

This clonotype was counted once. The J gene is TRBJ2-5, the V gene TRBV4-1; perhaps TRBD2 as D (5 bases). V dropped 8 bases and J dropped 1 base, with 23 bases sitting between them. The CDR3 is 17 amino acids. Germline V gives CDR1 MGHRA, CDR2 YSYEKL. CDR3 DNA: TGCGCCAGCCACCACCGGGTGACGGGGAGTATCCAAGAGACCCAGTACTTC. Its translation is CASHHRVTGSIQETQYF.

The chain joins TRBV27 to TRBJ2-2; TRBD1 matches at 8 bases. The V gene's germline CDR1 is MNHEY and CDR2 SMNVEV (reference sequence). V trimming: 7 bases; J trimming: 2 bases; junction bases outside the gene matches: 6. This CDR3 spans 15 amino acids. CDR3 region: CASNPDRANTGELFF. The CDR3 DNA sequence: TGTGCCAGCAACCCGGACAGGGCTAACACCGGGGAGCTGTTTTTT.

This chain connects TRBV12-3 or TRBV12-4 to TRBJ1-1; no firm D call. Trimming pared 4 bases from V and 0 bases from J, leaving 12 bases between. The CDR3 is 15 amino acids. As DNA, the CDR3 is TGTGCCAGCAGTTACCTGGCCACGCTGAACACTGAAGCTTTCTTT. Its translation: CASSYLATLNTEAFF.

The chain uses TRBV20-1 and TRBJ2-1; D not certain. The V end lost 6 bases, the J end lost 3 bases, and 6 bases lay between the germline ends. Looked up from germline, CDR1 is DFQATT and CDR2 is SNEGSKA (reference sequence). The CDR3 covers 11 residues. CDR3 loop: CSASYYNEQFF. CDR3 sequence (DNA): TGCAGTGCAAGTTACTACAATGAGCAGTTCTTC.

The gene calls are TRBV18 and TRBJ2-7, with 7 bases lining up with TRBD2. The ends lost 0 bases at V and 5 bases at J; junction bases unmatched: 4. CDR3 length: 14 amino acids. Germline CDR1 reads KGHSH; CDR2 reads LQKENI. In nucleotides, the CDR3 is TGTGCCAGCTCACCACCGAATCGGGGGGACGAGCAGTACTTC. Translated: CASSPPNRGDEQYF.

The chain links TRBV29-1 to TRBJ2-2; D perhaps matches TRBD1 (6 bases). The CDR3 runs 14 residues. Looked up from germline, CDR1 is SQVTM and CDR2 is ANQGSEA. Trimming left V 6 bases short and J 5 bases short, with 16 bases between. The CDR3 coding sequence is TGCAGCGTCCATGGGGCTAGGGGGACCGGGGAGCTGTTTTTT. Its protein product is CSVHGARGTGELFF.